This T cell receptor (beta chain) was documented in a study of T cell changes during pregnancy in multiple sclerosis. Clones were read by immunoSEQ multiplex PCR, and TCRdb kept only the in-frame ones, dropping some. The sample shows about 70,000 clones, over 80% of them seen only once. Germline V gives CDR1 SGHDT, CDR2 YYEEEE. The CDR3 length is 14 residues. Unmatched junction bases numbered 4, after V lost 2 bases and J lost 8 bases. This clonotype originated in a female donor in good health, enrolled as a control in a pregnancy study. This chain connects TRBV5-6 to TRBJ1-4; 9 nucleotides line up with TRBD1. The sample was CD8+ T cells from peripheral blood mononuclear cells, taken in the third trimester of pregnancy. The CDR3 loop reads CASSLGTGREKLFF. Written as DNA, the CDR3 is TGTGCCAGCAGCTTAGGGACAGGGAGGGAAAAACTGTTTTTT.